The entry below gives a single T cell receptor beta chain sequence along with its context. Authors' analysis steps: How many nucleated cells were present was estimated from reference gene primer amplification. Clones were sequenced by immunoSEQ multiplex PCR, and TCRdb holds only the in-frame ones, with some missing. V and J calls and clone size follow that table, whereas D and trimming were derived from the DNA. Among roughly 390,000 clones listed, 85% were seen once. Between the trimmed V and J ends, which lost 2 bases and 5 bases, there was a span of 13 bases. Germline V gene lookup returns CDR1 SGHRS and CDR2 YFSETQ. This CDR3 spans 15 amino acids. This sample is part of a study of blood T cell repertoires in COVID-19. Background on the study: The analysed material was cDNA or gDNA that came from T cells, B-cell-depleted T cells, or PBMCs.

Sequencing input: peripheral blood. The sequence was collected from a woman in her late teens or twenties with acute or convalescent COVID-19. The V and J genes are TRBV5-1 and TRBJ2-2; a possible D gene is TRBD1 (5 bases). DNA for the CDR3: TGCGCCAGCAGCTTTTCTGGGGCAGGAACCGGGGAGCTGTTTTTT. It specifies CASSFSGAGTGELFF.